Below, 17 T cell receptor beta chains from the same sample are listed, as sequenced in a study of T cells expressing NK-cell markers (dated by TCRdb to the early 2020s). The library came from 5' RACE. Sequencing instrument: Illumina HiSeq 2000. The reads, reprocessed by TCRdb, yield one row per CDR3 protein sequence and no DNA. The table held for this sample gives about 440,000 distinct CDR3 sequences. The ten largest account for 7.3% of the sample. Sequencing used blood T cells: a sorted CD56 or NKG2C T cell subset, CD4+ or CD8+ T cells, or bulk PBMC T cells (not recorded which). These receptors were collected from a woman between 18 and 70 years old in good health.

The chain employs TRBV27 and TRBJ2-1. Germline CDR1 is MNHEY and CDR2 is SMNVEV (reference sequence). The CDR3 is made up of 15 amino acids. CDR3 sequence reads: CASYSGGGSYNEQFF.

J is TRBJ2-5 and V is TRBV10-2; no DNA is available, so the TRBD1 call from TCRdb remains unchecked. This CDR3 contains 14 residues. Germline V CDR1 and CDR2: WSHSY, SAAADI. CDR3 amino acids: CASSELDIPETQYF.

V usage is TRBV20-1 and J usage is TRBJ2-2; TCRdb reports TRBD1, a call that lacks DNA to check it against. The germline V gene encodes CDR1 DFQATT and CDR2 SNEGSKA (reference sequence). CDR3 length: 13 residues. The CDR3 region is CSASPGGPGELFF.

The J gene is TRBJ2-1, the V gene TRBV24-1; with no DNA, the TCRdb D assignment of TRBD1 cannot be verified. The CDR3 is 15 residues long. Germline V lookup: CDR1 KGHDR, CDR2 SFDVKD. CDR3 sequence: CATSDAGQAPNEQFF.

This chain uses TRBV7-9 with TRBJ2-7; TCRdb indicates TRBD2, and absent DNA this call remains unverified. Germline loops: CDR1 SEHNR, CDR2 FQNEAQ (reference sequence). This CDR3 is 16 amino acids long. CDR3 loop: CASTPRGASGGYEQYF.

The chain couples TRBV7-9 to TRBJ1-1. Germline CDR1 is SEHNR and CDR2 is FQNEAQ (reference sequence). This CDR3 spans 13 amino acids. The CDR3 spells CASSIRGEGYAFF.

The chain couples TRBV5-1 to TRBJ2-5. CDR1 SGHRS and CDR2 YFSETQ come from the germline V gene. CDR3 size: 14 residues. The CDR3 loop is CASSLALVSETQYF.

The chain combines TRBV29-1 with TRBJ2-1; TCRdb designates TRBD1, a call that cannot be tested without DNA. The germline gives CDR1 SQVTM, CDR2 ANQGSEA. CDR3 size: 13 residues. The CDR3: CSPHLGAGNEQFF.

V usage is TRBV7-3 and J usage is TRBJ2-5; with no DNA, the TCRdb D assignment of TRBD1 cannot be verified. The CDR3 has 13 amino acids. CDR1 SGHTA and CDR2 FQGTGA come from the germline V gene. The CDR3 sequence is CASAFGGTETQYF.

V gene TRBV7-9 combines with J gene TRBJ2-3; the TCRdb D gene call, TRBD2, has no DNA to confirm it. The CDR3 has 14 amino acids. CDR1 is SEHNR and CDR2 is FQNEAQ in the germline V gene (reference sequence). CDR3 sequence reads: CASRRDRDSDTQYF.

The V gene is TRBV9, the J gene TRBJ2-5; lacking DNA, the TRBD1 call made by TCRdb goes unchecked. This CDR3 contains 15 residues. Looked up from germline, CDR1 is SGDLS and CDR2 is YYNGEE. CDR3 in amino acids: CASSVAPGGQETQYF.

The chain couples TRBV6-4 to TRBJ2-1; as DNA is missing, the TRBD2 call by TCRdb cannot be tested. Germline loops: CDR1 MRHNA, CDR2 SNTAGT. The CDR3 consists of 15 residues. CDR3 sequence reads: CASGGLDPQYNEQFF.

The chain joins TRBV28 to TRBJ2-2; with no DNA, the TCRdb D assignment of TRBD1 cannot be verified. Germline V gives CDR1 MDHEN, CDR2 SYDVKM. This CDR3 comprises 14 residues. The CDR3 sequence: CASKNRTNTGELFF.

The V and J genes are TRBV28 and TRBJ2-1. The CDR3 loop spans 14 amino acids. Germline-derived CDR1 and CDR2 are MDHEN and SYDVKM. The CDR3 here is CASSPYDGVNEQFF.

The V and J genes are TRBV6-2 or TRBV6-3 and TRBJ1-5; the TCRdb call, TRBD1, lacks DNA for checking. The CDR3 length is 15 residues. Germline V lookup: CDR1 MNHEY, CDR2 SVGEGT. The CDR3 loop reads CASSYLGADNQPQHF.

The chain employs TRBV20-1 and TRBJ2-1; TCRdb reports TRBD1, a call that lacks DNA to check it against. The CDR3 consists of 13 residues. Germline V lookup: CDR1 DFQATT, CDR2 SNEGSKA (reference sequence). CDR3 sequence reads: CSARSPGPWEQFF.

The rearrangement links TRBV29-1 to TRBJ2-2; TCRdb proposes TRBD1, but this gene call is untestable without DNA. The CDR3 extends over 12 amino acids. In germline, CDR1 is SQVTM, CDR2 ANQGSEA. The chain's CDR3 is CSVRDGTGELFF.